The rows below give T cell receptor beta chains drawn from one sample of a study of T cell responses to AZD1222 COVID-19 vaccine. The data were produced by immunoSEQ multiplex PCR, yet TCRdb's version contains in-frame clones alone and is incomplete. This sample has approximately 150,000 clones; 70% to 90% occur once, and the top ten carry 4% to 4.5%. The material sequenced was peripheral blood, taken 28 days after the second AZD1222 dose. The receptors here all came from an adult who received the AZD1222 COVID-19 vaccine. Both conserved end residues are trimmed from each CDR3. Only some rows state a clone size, as once, few, many or a class for expanded clones.

J	V	size	CDR3
TRBJ2-2	TRBV5-6	NA	ASSSGIKLF
TRBJ1-6	TRBV6-5	NA	ASSYQEAPDSPLH
TRBJ2-5	TRBV2	NA	ASRAGGSIQETQY
TRBJ1-3	TRBV4-3	NA	ASSPTGGRAGNTIY
TRBJ1-1	TRBV6-5	NA	ASSLGRNTEAF
TRBJ2-7	TRBV7-9	NA	ASSLAKLGQGRNEQY
TRBJ1-6	TRBV18	NA	ASSKEYNSPLH
TRBJ2-5	TRBV10-1	NA	ASSESNRGRGETQY
TRBJ1-6	TRBV2	once	ASSKTGPMESPLH
TRBJ2-3	TRBV5-1	few	ASSRTGATDTQY
TRBJ2-5	TRBV6-5	NA	ASSPEFQLETQY
TRBJ1-1	TRBV13	NA	ASGFPRRTEAF
TRBJ1-5	TRBV15	NA	ATSRDTGFSGNQPQH
TRBJ1-3	TRBV19	NA	ASSIGGNTIY
TRBJ1-3	TRBV6-1	NA	ATQYRGRSGNTIY
TRBJ1-1	TRBV20-1	NA	SASAGHIMNTEAF
TRBJ2-7	TRBV30	NA	AWREGPSYEQY
TRBJ2-1	TRBV10-3	NA	AISSSGGAYNEQF
TRBJ1-6	TRBV2	NA	ASSLTRRPARLSPLH
TRBJ2-7	TRBV7-8	NA	ASSESYPGYEQY
TRBJ1-2	TRBV7-2	once	ASTSPPVLNGYT
TRBJ1-1	TRBV9	NA	ASSVGRLNTEAF
TRBJ1-2	TRBV18	NA	ASSPDTSYGYT
TRBJ1-2	TRBV6-1	NA	ASSEAGGAYGYT
TRBJ2-6	TRBV7-9	NA	ASSLADRGLSGANVLT
TRBJ1-6	TRBV3-1/TRBV3-2	NA	ASTPTSYNSPLH
TRBJ2-1	TRBV7-2	NA	ASSFGGHTYNEQF
TRBJ1-1	TRBV15	NA	ATSRGGSPEAF
TRBJ1-6	TRBV2	NA	ASSVARLGSPLH
TRBJ2-5	TRBV7-9	NA	ASTIADQETQY
TRBJ2-3	TRBV7-2	NA	ASSSGIQTDTQY
TRBJ2-2	TRBV9	NA	ASSVAGGGAGGELF
TRBJ2-7	TRBV6-5	NA	ASSYSQGLEQY
TRBJ2-5	TRBV6-5	NA	ATRAGTAQETQY
TRBJ1-2	TRBV30	NA	AWSVHVTYGYT
TRBJ1-1	TRBV7-9	few	ASSFGRSGSEAF
TRBJ1-3	TRBV11-2	NA	ASSPSPGTDGNTIY
TRBJ2-2	TRBV30	NA	AWGYGPELF
TRBJ1-2	TRBV10-3	NA	AISESNVDPGG
TRBJ1-1	TRBV4-2	NA	ASSQGQVQEDTEAF
TRBJ2-7	TRBV4-3	NA	ASSQDGTSPNYEQY
TRBJ1-2	TRBV2	few	ASGTHYGYT
TRBJ1-1	TRBV14	NA	ASTPLRQGPSTEAF
TRBJ1-2	TRBV6-5	NA	ASSYDTLNYGYT
TRBJ1-3	TRBV3-1/TRBV3-2	NA	ASSRTAGGTIY
TRBJ1-2	TRBV11-2	NA	ASSFQGPYLSSYGYT
TRBJ1-6	TRBV27	NA	ASRQTGGNSPLH
TRBJ1-2	TRBV7-2	NA	ASSFHGALDGYT
TRBJ2-5	TRBV10-3	NA	AIRGRTGQEETQY
TRBJ1-4	TRBV12-3/TRBV12-4	NA	ASSLRGSEKLF